The clone carrying this TCR beta chain has a count of ten or more. Thyroid ultrasound, orbital computed tomography, clinical symptoms, and serum thyroxine and TRAb underpinned diagnoses. Germline V CDR1 and CDR2: SGHTA, FQGNSA. The length of the CDR3 is 15 residues. V gave up 2 bases and J gave up 5 bases; unmatched junction bases: 3. Regions amplified from RNA transcripts were the TCR beta CDR3 regions. During a first-round RT-PCR of the TCR CDR3, the HTBI primer set was used. TCRdb reprocessed the multiplex PCR reads with MiXCR, giving one entry per CDR3 protein. The repertoire holds roughly 290,000 distinct CDR3 sequences, with 15% to 20% as singletons. The data derive from a study of T cells in Graves' hyperthyroidism and ophthalmopathy.

The sequencing input was blood. The clonotype comes from a woman aged 60 to 75 with Graves' ophthalmopathy. The chain carries TRBV7-2 and TRBJ2-3, with 11 bases lining up with TRBD2. The CDR3 protein is CASSLFGLAGDTQYF. DNA for the CDR3: TGTGCCAGCAGCTTATTCGGACTAGCGGGAGATACGCAGTATTTT.